This TCR beta chain appears in the sequencing data of a study of cytomegalovirus exposure and HLA in healthy donors. About the research overall: In a previous analysis, 110 million or so unique TCR beta sequences were found from 170 million or so T cells. Overall study results and limits: A cluster of highly shared sequence variants was likely a sequencing artifact. In vitro checks showed that a few CMV-associated chains really do target CMV antigens. Highest at DRB1 and lowest at HLA-C, TCR association rates differed among HLA loci in a later analysis.

V lost 3 bases and J lost 13; bases outside the gene matches: 5. CDR1 and CDR2 from the germline V gene are KGHSH and LQKENI. This CDR3 comprises 12 residues. A note on this clone: Its antigen remains unidentified.

This PCR relied on a set of 60 Vbeta primers and 13 Jbeta primers. Assay used: immunoSEQ multiplex PCR; TCRdb lists only in-frame clones, some missing. The sample shows some 140,000 clones, about four fifths of them seen only once. The sequencing input was PBMCs. The chain couples TRBV18 to TRBJ2-1; 8 bases match TRBD1. The source is a man in his late teens or twenties in good health and CMV-seronegative. CDR3 sequence: CASSPSGTGQFF. The CDR3 DNA is TGTGCCAGCTCACCTTCCGGGACAGGACAGTTCTTC.